This TCR beta chain was found in a study of blood T cells in healthy people across ages. Germline-derived CDR1 and CDR2 are SGHRS and YFSETQ. This CDR3 is 14 amino acids long. The sample holds a few counts of this clonotype. A read error may explain this, as a much larger clone is one base away. Together with a sample-barcoded 5' primer, a J-beta primer mix was included in a second PCR lasting roughly 6 to 12 cycles. TCRdb ran MiXCR on the 5' RACE reads and lists one entry per CDR3 protein. The sample shows some 1,800,000 distinct CDR3 sequences, about two fifths of them seen only once. The sequencing sample was made of blood. This chain joins TRBV5-1 and TRBJ1-2; weak D call: TRBD1 (5 bases). The clonotype was recovered from a human donor in good health. As DNA, the CDR3 is TGCGCCAGCAGCTTGGAGGGGTCTAACTATGGCTGCACCTTC. This sequence encodes CASSLEGSNYGCTF. Full variable domain (remainder filled in from reference TRBV5-1 and TRBJ1-2): KAGVTQTPRYLIKTRGQQVTLSCSPISGHRSVSWYQQTPGQGLQFLFEYFSETQRNKGNFPGRFSGRQFSNSRSEMNVSTLELGDSALYLCASSLEGSNYGCTFGSGTRLTVV.